The T cell receptor (beta chain) under discussion was sequenced for a study of T-cell reconstitution after alpha-beta-depleted transplantation in children. The library targeted TCRbeta and was prepared with unique molecular identifiers. TCRdb redid the calling of the PCR reads with MiXCR, one entry per CDR3 protein. In the table there are about 610,000 distinct CDR3 sequences, about 10% of which are singletons. This clonotype was detected only a few times. Germline V gene lookup returns CDR1 DFQATT and CDR2 SNEGSKA (reference sequence). The CDR3 totals 13 residues. The ends were cut back, 4 bases at V and 3 bases at J, with 10 bases in the middle.

Sequencing used PBMCs from the stem cell graft donor, obtained from the stem cell graft. This TCR derives from a human donor who donated a stem cell graft to a child with acute myeloid leukemia. The chain is built from TRBV20-1 and TRBJ1-5; weak D call: TRBD1 (5 bases). CDR3 protein: CSAIDRLNQPQHF. Written as DNA, the CDR3 is TGCAGTGCTATTGACAGACTCAATCAGCCCCAGCATTTT.